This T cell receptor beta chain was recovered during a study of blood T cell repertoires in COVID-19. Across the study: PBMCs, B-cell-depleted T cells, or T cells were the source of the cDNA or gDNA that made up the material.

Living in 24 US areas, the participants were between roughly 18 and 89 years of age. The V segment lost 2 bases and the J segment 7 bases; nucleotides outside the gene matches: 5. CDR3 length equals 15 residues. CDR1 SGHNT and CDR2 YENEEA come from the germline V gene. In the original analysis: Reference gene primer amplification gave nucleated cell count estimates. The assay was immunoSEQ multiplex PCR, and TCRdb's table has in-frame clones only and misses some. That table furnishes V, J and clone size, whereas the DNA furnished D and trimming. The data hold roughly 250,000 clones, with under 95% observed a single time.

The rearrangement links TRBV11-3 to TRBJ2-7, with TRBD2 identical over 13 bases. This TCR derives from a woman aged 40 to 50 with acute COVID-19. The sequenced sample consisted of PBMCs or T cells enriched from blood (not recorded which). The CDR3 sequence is CASSLTSGRAGEQYF. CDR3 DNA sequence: TGTGCCAGCAGCTTAACTAGCGGGAGGGCCGGGGAGCAGTACTTC. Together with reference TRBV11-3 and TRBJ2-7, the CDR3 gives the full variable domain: EAGVVQSPRYKIIEKKQPVAFWCNPISGHNTLYWYLQNLGQGPELLIRYENEEAVDDSQLPKDRFSAERLKGVDSTLKIQPAELGDSAVYLCASSLTSGRAGEQYFGPGTRLTVT.